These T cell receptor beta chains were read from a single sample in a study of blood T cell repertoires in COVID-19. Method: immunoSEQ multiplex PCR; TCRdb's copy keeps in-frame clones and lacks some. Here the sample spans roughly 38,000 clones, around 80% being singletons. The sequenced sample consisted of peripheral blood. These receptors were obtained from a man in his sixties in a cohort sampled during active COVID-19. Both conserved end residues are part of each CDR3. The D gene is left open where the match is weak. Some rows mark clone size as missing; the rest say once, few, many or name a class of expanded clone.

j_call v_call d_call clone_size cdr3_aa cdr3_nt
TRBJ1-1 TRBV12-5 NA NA CASGTQNPHTEAFF TGTGCTAGTGGCACCCAGAATCCACACACTGAAGCTTTCTTT
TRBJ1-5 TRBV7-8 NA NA CASSLAGHGNQPQHF TGTGCCAGCAGCTTAGCGGGACACGGCAATCAGCCCCAGCATTTT
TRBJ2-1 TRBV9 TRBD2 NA CASSPLGIAGNEQFF TGTGCCAGCAGCCCCCTTGGAATAGCGGGCAATGAGCAGTTCTTC
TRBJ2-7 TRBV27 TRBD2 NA CASSRTSGNYEQYF TGTGCCAGCAGTCGCACTAGCGGGAACTACGAGCAGTACTTC
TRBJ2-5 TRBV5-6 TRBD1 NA CASRPGTGGKETQYF TGTGCCAGCAGACCAGGGACAGGGGGAAAAGAGACCCAGTACTTC
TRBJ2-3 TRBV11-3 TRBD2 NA CASSYLTGGTDTQYF TGTGCCAGCAGCTATCTAACGGGGGGGACAGATACGCAGTATTTT
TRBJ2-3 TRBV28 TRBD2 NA CASSSSLASGGYTDTQYF TGTGCCAGCAGTTCATCGCTAGCCAGCGGGGGATACACAGATACGCAGTATTTT
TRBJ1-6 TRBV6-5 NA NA CASGGPRSPLHF TGTGCCAGTGGGGGCCCGCGTTCACCCCTCCACTTT
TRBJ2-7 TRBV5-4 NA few CASSLQGYEQYF TGTGCCAGCAGCTTACAGGGCTACGAGCAGTACTTC
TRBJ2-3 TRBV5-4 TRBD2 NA CASRSSGRTDTQYF TGTGCCAGCAGAAGTAGCGGGAGGACAGATACGCAGTATTTT
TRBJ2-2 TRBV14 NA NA CASSQLTPGGELFF TGTGCCAGCAGCCAATTGACTCCCGGCGGGGAGCTGTTTTTT
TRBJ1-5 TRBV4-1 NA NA CASSQDLSAGASGTQHF TGCGCCAGCAGCCAAGATCTGTCGGCAGGGGCCTCGGGGACCCAGCATTTT
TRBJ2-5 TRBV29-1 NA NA CSAGTGTTYGETQYF TGCAGCGCCGGGACCGGGACAACCTACGGCGAGACCCAGTACTTC
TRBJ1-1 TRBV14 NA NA CASSQVSRPSSEAFF TGTGCCAGCAGCCAAGTTAGCAGGCCTAGCAGTGAAGCTTTCTTT
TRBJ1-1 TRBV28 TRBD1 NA CASSFPTGGHYEAFF TGTGCCAGCAGTTTCCCGACAGGGGGCCATTACGAAGCTTTCTTT
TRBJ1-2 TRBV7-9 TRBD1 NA CASSTGQASPKGYGYTF TGTGCCAGCAGCACCGGACAGGCGTCGCCAAAAGGTTATGGCTACACCTTC
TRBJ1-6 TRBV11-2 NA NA CASSLDGSGRRPLHF TGTGCCAGCAGCTTAGATGGAAGCGGCCGAAGGCCCCTCCACTTT
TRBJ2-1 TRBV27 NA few CASSFKSWSEQFF TGTGCCAGCAGTTTTAAGAGTTGGAGCGAGCAGTTCTTC
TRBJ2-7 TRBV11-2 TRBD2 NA CASSLVPTGGTYEQYF TGTGCCAGCAGCTTAGTTCCGACGGGGGGGACCTACGAGCAGTACTTC
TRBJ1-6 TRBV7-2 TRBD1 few CASRSPGTENSPLHF TGTGCCAGCCGATCGCCCGGGACAGAAAATTCACCCCTCCACTTT
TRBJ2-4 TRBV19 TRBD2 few CASSISPTAGNIQYF TGTGCCAGTAGTATATCGCCCACAGCGGGGAACATTCAGTACTTC
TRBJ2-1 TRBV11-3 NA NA CASSGALRTEQFF TGTGCCAGCAGCGGAGCCCTCCGTACTGAGCAGTTCTTC
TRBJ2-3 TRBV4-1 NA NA CASTLGQVGLPTDTQYF TGCGCCAGCACCCTCGGGCAGGTGGGGCTTCCCACAGATACGCAGTATTTT
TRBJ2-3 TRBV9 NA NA CASSVLERSSTDTQYF TGTGCCAGCAGCGTGCTCGAGCGGAGTAGCACAGATACGCAGTATTTT
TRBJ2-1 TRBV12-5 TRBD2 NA CASGLAAGVIGGEQFF TGTGCTAGTGGTTTGGCGGCGGGAGTAATTGGCGGTGAGCAGTTCTTC
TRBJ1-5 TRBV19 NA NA CASRRTSYSNQPQHF TGTGCCAGTAGGCGGACAAGCTATAGCAATCAGCCCCAGCATTTT
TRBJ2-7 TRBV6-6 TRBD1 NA CASRQGAYEQYF TGTGCCAGCAGACAGGGGGCCTACGAGCAGTACTTC
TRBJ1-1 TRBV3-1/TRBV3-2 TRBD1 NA CASSQPTGVRTEAFF TGTGCCAGCAGCCAACCCACAGGGGTAAGGACTGAAGCTTTCTTT
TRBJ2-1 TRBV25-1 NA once CASSDQGPYNEQFF TGTGCCAGCAGTGACCAGGGGCCCTACAATGAGCAGTTCTTC
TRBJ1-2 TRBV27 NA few CASSSGRSYGYTF TGTGCCAGCAGTTCAGGGCGGTCTTATGGCTACACCTTC
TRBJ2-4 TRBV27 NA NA CASRGADLAKNIQYF TGTGCCAGCCGGGGAGCGGACCTAGCCAAAAACATTCAGTACTTC
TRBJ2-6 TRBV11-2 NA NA CASSLLQLSGANVLTF TGTGCCAGCAGCTTACTACAGCTCTCCGGGGCCAACGTCCTGACTTTC
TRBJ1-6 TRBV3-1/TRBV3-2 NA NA CASSQAGYNSPLHF TGTGCCAGCAGCCAAGCAGGGTACAATTCACCCCTCCACTTT
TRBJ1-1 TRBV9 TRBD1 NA CASSLGTATEAFF TGTGCCAGCAGCCTGGGGACAGCAACTGAAGCTTTCTTT
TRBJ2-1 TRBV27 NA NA CASSLAGISYNEQFF TGTGCCAGCAGTTTAGCCGGGATCTCCTACAATGAGCAGTTCTTC
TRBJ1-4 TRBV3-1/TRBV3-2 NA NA CASSQRDTGINEKLFF TGTGCCAGCAGCCAAAGAGATACAGGGATTAATGAAAAACTGTTTTTT
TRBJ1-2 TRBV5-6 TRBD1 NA CASSFFFRSGQTNYGYTF TGTGCCAGCAGCTTTTTCTTCCGGTCGGGACAGACTAACTATGGCTACACCTTC
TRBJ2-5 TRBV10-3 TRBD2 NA CAISERAGGGETQYF TGTGCCATCAGTGAGAGAGCGGGAGGTGGTGAGACCCAGTACTTC
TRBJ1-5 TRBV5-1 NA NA CASSLDNPSNQPQHF TGCGCCAGCAGCTTGGATAATCCTAGCAATCAGCCCCAGCATTTT
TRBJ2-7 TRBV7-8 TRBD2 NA CASSLSGRLLAEQYF TGTGCCAGCAGCCTCAGCGGGAGACTTCTCGCCGAGCAGTACTTC